A selection of T cell receptor beta chains follows, all from one sample in a study of blood T cell repertoires in COVID-19. Produced via immunoSEQ multiplex PCR; TCRdb's table is partial and in-frame only. The table lists about 270,000 clones, approximately 91% of them singletons. The sample consisted of peripheral blood. These receptors all stem from a man aged 50 to 60 with acute or convalescent COVID-19. Both conserved end residues are part of each CDR3.

j_call: TRBJ1-5; v_call: TRBV12-3/TRBV12-4; cdr3_length: 13; cdr3_aa: CASSLLSNQPQHF
j_call: TRBJ1-6; v_call: TRBV2; cdr3_length: 14; cdr3_aa: CATSAARVNSPLHF
j_call: TRBJ1-1; v_call: TRBV3-1/TRBV3-2; cdr3_length: 15; cdr3_aa: CASSGAQMGNTEAFF
j_call: TRBJ2-3; v_call: TRBV2; cdr3_length: 16; cdr3_aa: CASSPSERWATDTQYF
j_call: TRBJ1-2; v_call: TRBV7-8; cdr3_length: 14; cdr3_aa: CASSPGQGNYGYTF
j_call: TRBJ1-1; v_call: TRBV7-8; cdr3_length: 13; cdr3_aa: CASSLGSGTEAFF
j_call: TRBJ2-2; v_call: TRBV3-1/TRBV3-2; cdr3_length: 16; cdr3_aa: CASSQTLEVRTGELFF
j_call: TRBJ2-1; v_call: TRBV10-3; cdr3_length: 16; cdr3_aa: CAISERGTGTANEQFF
j_call: TRBJ1-5; v_call: TRBV19; cdr3_length: 14; cdr3_aa: CASSIGTRDQPQHF
j_call: TRBJ1-2; v_call: TRBV6-6; cdr3_length: 11; cdr3_aa: CASSAQVGYTF
j_call: TRBJ1-2; v_call: TRBV5-1; cdr3_length: 15; cdr3_aa: CASSLEGSYNYGYTF
j_call: TRBJ1-1; v_call: TRBV3-1/TRBV3-2; cdr3_length: 16; cdr3_aa: CASSARPGGSDTEAFF
j_call: TRBJ1-2; v_call: TRBV18; cdr3_length: 16; cdr3_aa: CASSPPERLVNYGYTF
j_call: TRBJ2-2; v_call: TRBV30; cdr3_length: 13; cdr3_aa: CAWSGRGPGELFF
j_call: TRBJ2-2; v_call: TRBV15; cdr3_length: 16; cdr3_aa: CATSRRTGGTTGELFF
j_call: TRBJ1-5; v_call: TRBV18; cdr3_length: 16; cdr3_aa: CASSPSGITGNQPQHF
j_call: TRBJ1-6; v_call: TRBV30; cdr3_length: 18; cdr3_aa: CAWDTRRRVFSYNSPLHF
j_call: TRBJ1-3; v_call: TRBV9; cdr3_length: 15; cdr3_aa: CASSVDRVPGNTIYF
j_call: TRBJ2-7; v_call: TRBV3-1/TRBV3-2; cdr3_length: 12; cdr3_aa: CASSGSSYEQYF
j_call: TRBJ2-7; v_call: TRBV6-2/TRBV6-3; cdr3_length: 13; cdr3_aa: CASSFRGTYEQYF
j_call: TRBJ1-6; v_call: TRBV30; cdr3_length: 15; cdr3_aa: CAWSVQMRDNSPLHF
j_call: TRBJ2-1; v_call: TRBV24-1; cdr3_length: 20; cdr3_aa: CATSDPFLAGGRFSYNEQFF
j_call: TRBJ1-1; v_call: TRBV10-3; cdr3_length: 14; cdr3_aa: CAINHEGGDAEAFF
j_call: TRBJ2-3; v_call: TRBV2; cdr3_length: 15; cdr3_aa: CASEGQPGGTDTQYF
j_call: TRBJ2-7; v_call: TRBV29-1; cdr3_length: 12; cdr3_aa: CSVTQGGDEQYF
j_call: TRBJ2-1; v_call: TRBV12-5; cdr3_length: 15; cdr3_aa: CASGLVQTVMNEQFF
j_call: TRBJ1-4; v_call: TRBV2; cdr3_length: 16; cdr3_aa: CASSEAVPGINEKLFF
j_call: TRBJ2-7; v_call: TRBV6-5; cdr3_length: 14; cdr3_aa: CASRQPTGGGEQYF
j_call: TRBJ1-6; v_call: TRBV18; cdr3_length: 15; cdr3_aa: CASSLQTGGGSPLHF
j_call: TRBJ1-6; v_call: TRBV30; cdr3_length: 17; cdr3_aa: CAWRYRDEGSYNSPLHF
j_call: TRBJ2-7; v_call: TRBV7-2; cdr3_length: 15; cdr3_aa: CASSLQRDRTYEQYF
j_call: TRBJ1-1; v_call: TRBV7-3; cdr3_length: 13; cdr3_aa: CASRGPGNTEAFF
j_call: TRBJ2-7; v_call: TRBV27; cdr3_length: 13; cdr3_aa: CASSIGPSYEQYF
j_call: TRBJ2-7; v_call: TRBV12-3/TRBV12-4; cdr3_length: 13; cdr3_aa: CASSTDKTYEQYF
j_call: TRBJ1-2; v_call: TRBV6-5; cdr3_length: 12; cdr3_aa: CASWAGPYGYTF
j_call: TRBJ2-5; v_call: TRBV12-3/TRBV12-4; cdr3_length: 12; cdr3_aa: CASSLALETQYF
j_call: TRBJ2-7; v_call: TRBV7-3; cdr3_length: 15; cdr3_aa: CASSLSPGGPYEQYF
j_call: TRBJ2-4; v_call: TRBV7-8; cdr3_length: 14; cdr3_aa: CASSPDSPKNIQYF
j_call: TRBJ1-1; v_call: TRBV2; cdr3_length: 13; cdr3_aa: CATDPWEGTEAFF
j_call: TRBJ1-5; v_call: TRBV18; cdr3_length: 14; cdr3_aa: CASRAGGGTQPQHF
j_call: TRBJ2-2; v_call: TRBV7-7; cdr3_length: 13; cdr3_aa: CASSRQYTGELFF
j_call: TRBJ1-5; v_call: TRBV7-9; cdr3_length: 12; cdr3_aa: CASSLVQQPQHF
j_call: TRBJ1-1; v_call: TRBV9; cdr3_length: 15; cdr3_aa: CASSATVDTNTEAFF
j_call: TRBJ2-1; v_call: TRBV7-6; cdr3_length: 16; cdr3_aa: CASSLVGTSVGNEQFF
j_call: TRBJ2-7; v_call: TRBV7-6; cdr3_length: 16; cdr3_aa: CASSGPGLAGAYEQYF
j_call: TRBJ2-2; v_call: TRBV29-1; cdr3_length: 16; cdr3_aa: CSVQRMGTANTGELFF